This T cell receptor (beta chain) appears in the sequencing data of a study of cytomegalovirus exposure and HLA in healthy donors. For this clone: The antigen remains unidentified.

Study-level points and caveats: Researchers reported in a later analysis that a missense DCLRE1C variant was tied to TCR beta V- and J-gene trimming.

This CDR3 is 18 amino acids long. Germline-derived CDR1 and CDR2 are LGHNA and YNFKEQ. Germline trimming cut 4 bases from V and 15 bases from J; bases unmatched to any gene: 20. Primers for the PCR totalled 60 Vbeta and 13 Jbeta. Assay: immunoSEQ multiplex PCR; the TCRdb copy retains only in-frame clones and omits some. This table has under 150,000 clones, under 85% appearing once. The chain combines TRBV4-2 with TRBJ2-1, with 14 positions matching TRBD2. The sequenced material came from PBMCs. The receptor was isolated from a boy aged 5 to 17 in good health and CMV-seronegative. CDR3 bases: TGTGCCAGCAGCCCACCAAATCCCACTCTGACTAGCGGGGGGGTGAGGTTCTTC. It codes for CASSPPNPTLTSGGVRFF.